This TCR beta chain originates from a study of identical twins. Overall study findings and caveats: Cord blood beta clonotypes present at high abundance carried fewer insertions; no such pattern appeared in memory repertoires.

In TCRdb, the 5' RACE reads were re-called with MiXCR into one record per CDR3 protein. This sample has 210,000 or so distinct CDR3 sequences; around 15% occur once, and the top ten carry 35% to 50%. CDR1 is DFQATT, CDR2 SNEGSKA, per germline (reference sequence). This CDR3 is built from 13 residues. Trimming cost V 0 bases and J 0 bases, with 6 bases left between them. Of note for this clonotype: The antigen is unknown.

The sample also formed part of further work on T cells expressing NK-cell markers.

The chain combines TRBV20-1 with TRBJ2-7, with D tentatively TRBD2 (5 bases). The receptor was derived from a woman between 18 and 29 years old in good health. The sample comprised CD8+ T cells sorted from blood. The CDR3, as DNA: TGCAGTGCTAGAGATGGACTCTCCTACGAGCAGTACTTC. The encoded protein is CSARDGLSYEQYF.